The sequence of this T cell receptor (beta chain) was determined in a study of CD8 T cells in Susac syndrome. CDR3 length equals 17 residues. CDR1 and CDR2 from the germline V gene are MNHEY and SMNVEV (reference sequence). With V trimmed by 7 bases and J by 3 bases, 16 bases remained unmatched. With random hexamers, reverse transcription was performed on about 0.5 to 1 ug of RNA. MiXCR, run by TCRdb on the immunoSEQ multiplex PCR reads, gives a single entry per CDR3 protein. The profile covers 160,000 or so distinct CDR3 sequences, with approximately 95% appearing a single time and 0.15% to 0.2% taken by the ten largest.

This sequence joins TRBV27 and TRBJ1-2; TRBD1 agrees at 8 bases. The receptor's source is a human donor with multiple sclerosis. Sequenced material: CD8+ T cells from PBMCs. The CDR3 loop is CASTLGSGQGRDYGYTF. CDR3 sequence (DNA): TGTGCCAGCACCCTCGGATCTGGACAGGGAAGAGACTATGGCTACACCTTC.